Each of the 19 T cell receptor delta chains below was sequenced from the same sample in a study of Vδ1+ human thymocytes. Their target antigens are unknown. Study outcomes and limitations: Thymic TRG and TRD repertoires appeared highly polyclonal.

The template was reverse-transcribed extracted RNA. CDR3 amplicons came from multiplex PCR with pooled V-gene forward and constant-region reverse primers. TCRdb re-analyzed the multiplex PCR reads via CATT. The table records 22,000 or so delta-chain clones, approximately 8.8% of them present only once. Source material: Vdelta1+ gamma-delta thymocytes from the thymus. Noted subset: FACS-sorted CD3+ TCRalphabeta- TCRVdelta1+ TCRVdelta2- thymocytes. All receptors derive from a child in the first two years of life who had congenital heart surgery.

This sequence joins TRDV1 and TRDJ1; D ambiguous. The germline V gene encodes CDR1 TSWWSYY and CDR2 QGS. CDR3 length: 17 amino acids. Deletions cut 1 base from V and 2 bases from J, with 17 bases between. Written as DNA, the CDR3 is TGTGCTCTTGGGGAACGAATCCTTGTGGTAAAAACCGATAAACTCATCTTT. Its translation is CALGERILVVKTDKLIF.

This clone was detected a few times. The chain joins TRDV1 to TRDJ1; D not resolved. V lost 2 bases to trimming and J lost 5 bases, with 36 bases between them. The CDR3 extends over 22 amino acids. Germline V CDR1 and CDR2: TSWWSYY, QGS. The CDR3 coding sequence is TGTGCTCTTGGGGAATTGAGAGTTTCCCCCGGGCGGCGATCGACCGTTTATGATAAACTCATCTTT. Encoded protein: CALGELRVSPGRRSTVYDKLIF.

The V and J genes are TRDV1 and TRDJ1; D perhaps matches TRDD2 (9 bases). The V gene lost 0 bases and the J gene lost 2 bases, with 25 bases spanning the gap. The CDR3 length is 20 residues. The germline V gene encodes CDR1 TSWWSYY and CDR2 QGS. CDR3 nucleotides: TGTGCTCTTGGGGAACTGGGGCTCCTTCCTACGGGGGATATTACCGATAAACTCATCTTT. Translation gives CALGELGLLPTGDITDKLIF.

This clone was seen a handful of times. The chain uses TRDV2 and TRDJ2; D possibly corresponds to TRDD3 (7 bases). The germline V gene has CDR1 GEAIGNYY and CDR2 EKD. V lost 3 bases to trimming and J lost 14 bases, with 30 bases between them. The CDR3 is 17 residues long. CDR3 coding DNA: TGTGCCTGTGACCCCACGAGCCCTTTCCTAGATGGGGGACCTCTCTTCTTT. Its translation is CACDPTSPFLDGGPLFF.

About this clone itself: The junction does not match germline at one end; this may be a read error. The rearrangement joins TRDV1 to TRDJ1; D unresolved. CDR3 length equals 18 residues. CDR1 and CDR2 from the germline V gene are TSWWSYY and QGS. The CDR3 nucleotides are TGTGCTCTTGGGAATCCTCGTCTAATCGAGGTGGGTTTTAATAAACTCATTTTT. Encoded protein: CALGNPRLIEVGFNKLIF.

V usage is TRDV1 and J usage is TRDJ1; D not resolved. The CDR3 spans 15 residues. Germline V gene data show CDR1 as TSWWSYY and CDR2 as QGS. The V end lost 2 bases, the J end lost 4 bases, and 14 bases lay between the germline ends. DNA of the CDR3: TGTGCTCTTGGGGAATGCCCCTGGCAAGGCGATAAACTCATCTTT. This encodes CALGECPWQGDKLIF.

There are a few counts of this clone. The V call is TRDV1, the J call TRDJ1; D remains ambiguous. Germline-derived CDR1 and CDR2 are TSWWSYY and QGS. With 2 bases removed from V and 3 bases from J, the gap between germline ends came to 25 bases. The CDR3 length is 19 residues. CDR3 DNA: TGTGCTCTTGGGGAAGCTACCTTTCCAACGGACAGGGGCGCCGATAAACTCATCTTT. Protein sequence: CALGEATFPTDRGADKLIF.

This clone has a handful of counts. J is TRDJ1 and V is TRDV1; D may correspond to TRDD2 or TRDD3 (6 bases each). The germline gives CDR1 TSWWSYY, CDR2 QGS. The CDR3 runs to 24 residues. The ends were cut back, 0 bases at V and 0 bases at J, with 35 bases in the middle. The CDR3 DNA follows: TGTGCTCTTGGGGAACTTTTACCCCTTCCAAAGTACTGGGACGCTACGAGGGACACCGATAAACTCATCTTT. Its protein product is CALGELLPLPKYWDATRDTDKLIF.

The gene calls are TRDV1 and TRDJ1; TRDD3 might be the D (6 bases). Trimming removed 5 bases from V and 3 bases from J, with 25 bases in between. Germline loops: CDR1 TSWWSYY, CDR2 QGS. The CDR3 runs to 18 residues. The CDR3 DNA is TGTGCTCTTGGGCCCTCACTGGGTACAGGCCGGGGTCCCGATAAACTCATCTTT. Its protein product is CALGPSLGTGRGPDKLIF.

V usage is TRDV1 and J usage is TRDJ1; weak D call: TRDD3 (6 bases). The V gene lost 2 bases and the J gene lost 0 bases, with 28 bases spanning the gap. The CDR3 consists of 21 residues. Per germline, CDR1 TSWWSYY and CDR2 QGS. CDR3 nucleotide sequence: TGTGCTCTTGGGGAAGGGGCTACTCGAGGTACTGGGTGTCCCTACACCGATAAACTCATCTTT. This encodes CALGEGATRGTGCPYTDKLIF.

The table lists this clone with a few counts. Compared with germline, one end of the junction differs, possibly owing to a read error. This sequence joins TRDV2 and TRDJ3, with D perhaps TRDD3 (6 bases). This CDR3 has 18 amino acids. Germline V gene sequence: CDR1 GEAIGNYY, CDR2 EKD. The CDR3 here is CACEDNISSSWGTRQMFF. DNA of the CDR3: TGTGCCTGTGAGGATAATATATCCTCCTCCTGGGGCACCCGACAGATGTTTTTC.

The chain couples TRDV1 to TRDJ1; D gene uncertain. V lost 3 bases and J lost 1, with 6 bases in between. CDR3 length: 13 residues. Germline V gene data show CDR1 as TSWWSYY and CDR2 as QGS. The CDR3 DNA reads TGTGCTCTTGGGGACATTCCCACCGATAAACTCATCTTT. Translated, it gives CALGDIPTDKLIF.

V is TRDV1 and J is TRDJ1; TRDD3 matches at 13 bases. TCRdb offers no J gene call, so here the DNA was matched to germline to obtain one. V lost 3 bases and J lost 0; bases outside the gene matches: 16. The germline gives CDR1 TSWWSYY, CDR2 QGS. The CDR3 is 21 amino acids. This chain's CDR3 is CALGDHKPLLGDTAYTDKLIF. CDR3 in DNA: TGTGCTCTTGGGGATCATAAACCTCTACTGGGGGATACGGCGTACACCGATAAACTCATCTTT.

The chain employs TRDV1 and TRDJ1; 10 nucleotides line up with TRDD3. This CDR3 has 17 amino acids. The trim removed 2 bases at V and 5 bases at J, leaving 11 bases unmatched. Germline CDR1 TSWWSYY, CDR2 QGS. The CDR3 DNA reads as TGTGCTCTTGGGGAAACCTTTCTTCTGGGGGATAAGGATAAACTCATCTTT. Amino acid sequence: CALGETFLLGDKDKLIF.

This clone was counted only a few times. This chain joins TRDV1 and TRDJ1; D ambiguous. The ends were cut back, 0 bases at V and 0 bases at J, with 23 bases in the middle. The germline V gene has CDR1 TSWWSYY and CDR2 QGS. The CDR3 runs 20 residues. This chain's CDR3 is CALGELVPRGRVRYTDKLIF. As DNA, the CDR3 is TGTGCTCTTGGGGAACTAGTCCCCCGTGGGAGGGTGCGGTACACCGATAAACTCATCTTT.

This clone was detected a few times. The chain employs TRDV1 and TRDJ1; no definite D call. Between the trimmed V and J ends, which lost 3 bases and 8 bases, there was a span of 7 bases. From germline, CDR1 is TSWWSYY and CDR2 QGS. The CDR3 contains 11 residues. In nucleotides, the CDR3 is TGTGCTCTTGGGGAGCGCACCAAACTCATCTTT. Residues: CALGERTKLIF.

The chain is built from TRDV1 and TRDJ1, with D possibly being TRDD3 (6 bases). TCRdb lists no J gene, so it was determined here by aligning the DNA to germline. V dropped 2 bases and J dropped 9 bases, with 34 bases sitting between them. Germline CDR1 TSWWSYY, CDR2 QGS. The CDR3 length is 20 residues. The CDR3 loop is CALGENSRAVGMGASCELIF. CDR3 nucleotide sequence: TGTGCTCTTGGGGAAAATTCACGCGCTGTGGGGATGGGGGCATCATGTGAACTCATCTTT.

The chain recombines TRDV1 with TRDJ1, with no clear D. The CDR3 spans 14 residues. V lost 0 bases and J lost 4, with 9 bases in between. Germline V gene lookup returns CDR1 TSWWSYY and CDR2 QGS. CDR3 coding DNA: TGTGCTCTTGGGGAACTCCGGGCCGTCGATAAACTCATCTTT. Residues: CALGELRAVDKLIF.

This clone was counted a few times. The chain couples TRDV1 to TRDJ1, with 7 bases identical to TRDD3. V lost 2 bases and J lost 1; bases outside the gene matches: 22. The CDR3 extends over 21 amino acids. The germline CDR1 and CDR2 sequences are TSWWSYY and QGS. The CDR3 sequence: CALGELDPTLTGDKSTDKLIF. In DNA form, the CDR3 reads TGTGCTCTTGGGGAATTGGATCCAACCCTTACTGGGGACAAGAGCACCGATAAACTCATCTTT.